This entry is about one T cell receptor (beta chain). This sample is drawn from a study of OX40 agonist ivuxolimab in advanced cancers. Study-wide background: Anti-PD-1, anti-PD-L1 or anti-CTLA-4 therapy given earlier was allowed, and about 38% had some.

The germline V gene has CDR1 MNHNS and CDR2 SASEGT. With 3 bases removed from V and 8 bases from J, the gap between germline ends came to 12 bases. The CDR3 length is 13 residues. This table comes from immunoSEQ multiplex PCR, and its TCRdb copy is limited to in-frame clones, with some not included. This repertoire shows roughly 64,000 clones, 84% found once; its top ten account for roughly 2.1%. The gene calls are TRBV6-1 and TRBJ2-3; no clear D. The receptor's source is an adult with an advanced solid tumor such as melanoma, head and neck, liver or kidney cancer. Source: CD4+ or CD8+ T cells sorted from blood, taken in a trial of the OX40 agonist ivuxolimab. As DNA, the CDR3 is TGTGCCAGCAGTGACCAGGCACCTGCTACGCAGTATTTT. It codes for CASSDQAPATQYF.